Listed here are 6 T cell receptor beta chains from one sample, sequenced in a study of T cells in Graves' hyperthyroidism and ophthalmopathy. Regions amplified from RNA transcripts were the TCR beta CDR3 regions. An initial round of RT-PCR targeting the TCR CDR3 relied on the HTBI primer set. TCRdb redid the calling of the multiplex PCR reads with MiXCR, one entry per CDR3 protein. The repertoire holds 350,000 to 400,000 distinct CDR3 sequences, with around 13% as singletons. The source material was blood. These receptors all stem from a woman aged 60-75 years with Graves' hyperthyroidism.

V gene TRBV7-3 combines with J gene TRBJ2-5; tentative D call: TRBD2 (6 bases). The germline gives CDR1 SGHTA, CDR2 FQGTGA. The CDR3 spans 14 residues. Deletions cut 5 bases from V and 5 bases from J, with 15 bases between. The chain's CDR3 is CASSGSGVLETQYF. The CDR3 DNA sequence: TGTGCCAGCAGCGGCTCGGGGGTATTGGAGACCCAGTACTTC.

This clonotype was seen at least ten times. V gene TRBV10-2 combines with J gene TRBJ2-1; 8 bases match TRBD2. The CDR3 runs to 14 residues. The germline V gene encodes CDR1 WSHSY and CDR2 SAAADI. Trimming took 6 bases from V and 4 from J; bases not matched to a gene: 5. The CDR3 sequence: CASSGRAGYNEQFF. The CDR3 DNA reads TGCGCCAGCAGCGGGAGGGCGGGGTACAATGAGCAGTTCTTC.

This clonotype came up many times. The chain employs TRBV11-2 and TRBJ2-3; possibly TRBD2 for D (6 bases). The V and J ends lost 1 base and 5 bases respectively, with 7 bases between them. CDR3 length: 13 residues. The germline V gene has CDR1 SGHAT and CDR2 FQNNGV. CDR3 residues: CASSLGGVDTQYF. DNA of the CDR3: TGTGCCAGCAGCTTAGGGGGGGTAGATACGCAGTATTTT.

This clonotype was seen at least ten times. The CDR3 coding sequence is TGTGCCAGCAGTTCCCAGGGATGGCAGTACTTC. Translating gives CASSSQGWQYF. The chain employs TRBV27 and TRBJ2-7, with a weak D call TRBD1 (5 bases). This CDR3 has 11 amino acids. V was clipped by 4 bases and J by 9 bases, with 10 bases between them. Germline CDR1 is MNHEY and CDR2 is SMNVEV (reference sequence).

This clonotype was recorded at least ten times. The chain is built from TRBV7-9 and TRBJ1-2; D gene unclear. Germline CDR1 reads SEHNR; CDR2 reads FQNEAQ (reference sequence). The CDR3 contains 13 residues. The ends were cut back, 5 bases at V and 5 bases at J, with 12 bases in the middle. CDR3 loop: CASSPSPRYGYTF. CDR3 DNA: TGTGCCAGCAGCCCGTCACCTCGTTATGGCTACACCTTC.

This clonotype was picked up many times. In DNA, the CDR3 is TGCAGTGCTAGAGGGTCTTACTACGAGCAGTACTTC. This sequence encodes CSARGSYYEQYF. The chain carries TRBV20-1 and TRBJ2-7; no firm D call. The germline V gene encodes CDR1 DFQATT and CDR2 SNEGSKA (reference sequence). V was trimmed by 1 base and J by 3 bases, leaving 7 bases between them. There are 12 residues in the CDR3.